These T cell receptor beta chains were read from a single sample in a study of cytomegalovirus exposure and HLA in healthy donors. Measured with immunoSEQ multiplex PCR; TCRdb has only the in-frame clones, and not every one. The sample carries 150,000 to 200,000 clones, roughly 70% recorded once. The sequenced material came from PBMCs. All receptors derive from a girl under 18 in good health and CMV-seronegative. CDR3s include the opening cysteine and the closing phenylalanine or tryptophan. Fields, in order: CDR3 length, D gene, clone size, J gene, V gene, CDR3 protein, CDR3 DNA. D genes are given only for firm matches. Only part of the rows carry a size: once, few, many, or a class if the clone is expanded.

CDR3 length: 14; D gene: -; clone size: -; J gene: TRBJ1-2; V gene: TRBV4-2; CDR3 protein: CASSQAQTNYGYTF; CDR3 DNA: TGTGCCAGCAGCCAAGCCCAGACTAACTATGGCTACACCTTC
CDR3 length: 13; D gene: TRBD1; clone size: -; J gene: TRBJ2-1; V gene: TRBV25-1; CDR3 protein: CASSEDRAGEQFF; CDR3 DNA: TGTGCCAGCAGTGAGGACAGGGCCGGTGAGCAGTTCTTC
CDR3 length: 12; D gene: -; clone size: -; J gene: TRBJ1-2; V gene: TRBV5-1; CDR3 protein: CASSLGEGQDTF; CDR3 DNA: TGCGCCAGCAGCTTGGGCGAGGGTCAGGACACCTTC
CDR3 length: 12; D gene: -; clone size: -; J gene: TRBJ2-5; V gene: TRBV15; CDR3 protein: CATSRDRQTQYF; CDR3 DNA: TGTGCCACCAGCAGAGATCGTCAGACCCAGTACTTC
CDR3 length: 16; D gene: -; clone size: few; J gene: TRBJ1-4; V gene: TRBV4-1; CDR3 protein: CASSQLGWATNEKLFF; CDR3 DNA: TGCGCCAGCAGCCAACTCGGGTGGGCAACTAATGAAAAACTGTTTTTT
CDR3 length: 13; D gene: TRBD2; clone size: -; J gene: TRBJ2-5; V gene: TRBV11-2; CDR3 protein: CASSPTAGGTQYF; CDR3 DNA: TGTGCCAGCAGCCCGACGGCGGGGGGAACCCAGTACTTC
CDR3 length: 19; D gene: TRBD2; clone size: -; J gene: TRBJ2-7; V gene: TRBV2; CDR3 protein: CASSEPPTVGAGGPDEQYF; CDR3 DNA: TGTGCCAGCAGTGAACCCCCAACGGTTGGAGCGGGGGGGCCGGACGAGCAGTACTTC
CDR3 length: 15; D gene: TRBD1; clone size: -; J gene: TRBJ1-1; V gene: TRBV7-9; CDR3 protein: CASSPLRGARSEAFF; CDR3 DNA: TGTGCCAGCAGCCCTCTCAGGGGGGCGCGTAGTGAAGCTTTCTTT
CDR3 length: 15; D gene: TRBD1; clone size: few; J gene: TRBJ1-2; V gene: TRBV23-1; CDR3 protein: CASTQRTGVPGGYTF; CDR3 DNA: TGCGCCAGCACTCAACGGACAGGGGTTCCGGGCGGCTACACCTTC
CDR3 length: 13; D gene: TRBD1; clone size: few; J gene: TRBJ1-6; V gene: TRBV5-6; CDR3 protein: CASSWTGGSPLHF; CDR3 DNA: TGTGCCAGCAGCTGGACAGGGGGCTCACCCCTCCACTTT
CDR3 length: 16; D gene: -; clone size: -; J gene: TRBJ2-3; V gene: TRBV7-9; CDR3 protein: CASSPLRGRLTDTQYF; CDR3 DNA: TGTGCCAGCAGCCCCCTTAGGGGCCGACTCACAGATACGCAGTATTTT
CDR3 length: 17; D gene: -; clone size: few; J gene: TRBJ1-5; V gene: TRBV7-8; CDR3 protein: CASSLTGSGKAVQPQHF; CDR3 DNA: TGTGCCAGCAGCCTAACGGGTTCGGGGAAAGCGGTTCAGCCCCAGCATTTT
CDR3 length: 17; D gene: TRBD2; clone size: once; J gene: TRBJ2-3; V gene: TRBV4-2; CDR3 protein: CASSQVSTGGSTDTQYF; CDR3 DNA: TGTGCCAGCAGCCAGGTCTCGACGGGGGGGAGCACAGATACGCAGTATTTT
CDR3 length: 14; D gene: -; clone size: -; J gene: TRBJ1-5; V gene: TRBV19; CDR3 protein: CASSTGLGNQPQHF; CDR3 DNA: TGTGCCAGTAGTACCGGACTGGGTAATCAGCCCCAGCATTTT
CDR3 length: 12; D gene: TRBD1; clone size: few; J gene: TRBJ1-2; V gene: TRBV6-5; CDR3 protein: CATNMGQGGYTF; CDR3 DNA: TGTGCCACGAATATGGGACAGGGCGGCTACACCTTC
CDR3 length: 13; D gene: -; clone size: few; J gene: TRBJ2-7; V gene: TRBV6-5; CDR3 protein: CATSREGLYEQYF; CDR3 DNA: TGTGCCACCTCCCGTGAGGGCCTCTACGAGCAGTACTTC
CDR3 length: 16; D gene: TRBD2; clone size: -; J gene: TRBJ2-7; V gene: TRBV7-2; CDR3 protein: CASSLDSSGGSYEQYF; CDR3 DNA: TGTGCCAGCAGCTTAGATTCTAGCGGGGGTTCCTACGAGCAGTACTTC
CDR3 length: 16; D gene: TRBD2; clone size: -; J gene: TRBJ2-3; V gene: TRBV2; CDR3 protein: CASRAPLAGPTDTQYF; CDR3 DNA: TGTGCCAGCAGAGCACCCTTAGCGGGGCCCACAGATACGCAGTATTTT
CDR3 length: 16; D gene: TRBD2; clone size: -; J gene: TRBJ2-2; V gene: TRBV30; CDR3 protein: CAWSRRGGLNTGELFF; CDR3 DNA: TGTGCCTGGAGTAGGCGGGGGGGCCTGAACACCGGGGAGCTGTTTTTT
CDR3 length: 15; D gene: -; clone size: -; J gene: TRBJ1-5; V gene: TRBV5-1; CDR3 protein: CASSLGVSGAEPQHF; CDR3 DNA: TGCGCCAGCAGCTTGGGGGTCTCCGGAGCGGAGCCCCAGCATTTT
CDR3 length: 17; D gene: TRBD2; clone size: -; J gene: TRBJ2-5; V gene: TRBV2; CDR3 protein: CARTFRTSGGLQETQYF; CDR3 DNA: TGTGCCAGGACCTTCCGGACTAGCGGGGGCCTTCAAGAGACCCAGTACTTC
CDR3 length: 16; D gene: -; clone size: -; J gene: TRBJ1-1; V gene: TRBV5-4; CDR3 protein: CASSPVIVNSNTEAFF; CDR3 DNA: TGTGCCAGCAGCCCCGTTATCGTTAACTCGAACACTGAAGCTTTCTTT
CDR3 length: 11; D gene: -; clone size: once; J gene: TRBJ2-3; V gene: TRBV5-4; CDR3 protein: CAIPRGNTQYF; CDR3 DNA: TGTGCCATCCCTCGGGGGAATACGCAGTATTTT
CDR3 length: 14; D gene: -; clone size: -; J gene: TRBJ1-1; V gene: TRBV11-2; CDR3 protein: CASSLRGIETEAFF; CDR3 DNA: TGTGCCAGCAGCTTAAGAGGGATAGAGACTGAAGCTTTCTTT
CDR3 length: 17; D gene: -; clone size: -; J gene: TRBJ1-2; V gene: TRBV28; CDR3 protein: CASSAEGWGRGGYGYTF; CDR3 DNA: TGTGCCAGCAGTGCCGAGGGCTGGGGGAGAGGGGGCTATGGCTACACCTTC
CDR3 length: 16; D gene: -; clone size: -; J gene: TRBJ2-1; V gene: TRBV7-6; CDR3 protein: CASSSPVWERLDEQFF; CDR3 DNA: TGTGCCAGCAGCTCCCCGGTCTGGGAGCGCTTAGATGAGCAGTTCTTC
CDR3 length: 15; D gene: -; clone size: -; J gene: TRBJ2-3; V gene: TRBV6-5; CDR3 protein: CASATGVGMFYTQYF; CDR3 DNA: TGTGCCAGCGCCACGGGAGTGGGAATGTTCTATACGCAGTATTTT
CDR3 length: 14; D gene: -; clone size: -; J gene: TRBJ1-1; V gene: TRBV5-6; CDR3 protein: CASSLQGWDTEAFF; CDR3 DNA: TGTGCCAGCAGCTTGCAGGGGTGGGACACTGAAGCTTTCTTT
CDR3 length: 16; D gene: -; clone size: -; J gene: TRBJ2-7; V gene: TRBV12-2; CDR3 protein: CASRHSGTAISYEQYF; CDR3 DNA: TGTGCAAGTCGCCATAGTGGGACAGCGATCTCCTACGAGCAGTACTTC
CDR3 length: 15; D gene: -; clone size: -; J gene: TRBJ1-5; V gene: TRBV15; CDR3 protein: CATSRDFGDNQPQHF; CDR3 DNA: TGTGCCACCAGCAGAGATTTCGGGGACAATCAGCCCCAGCATTTT
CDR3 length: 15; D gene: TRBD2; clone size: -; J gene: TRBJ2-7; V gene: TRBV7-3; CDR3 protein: CASSYSGGPSYEQYF; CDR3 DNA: TGTGCCAGCAGCTATAGCGGGGGTCCCTCCTACGAGCAGTACTTC
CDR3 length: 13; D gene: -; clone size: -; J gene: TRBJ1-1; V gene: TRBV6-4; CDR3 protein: CASSETPRTEAFF; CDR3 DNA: TGTGCCAGCAGCGAGACACCCAGGACTGAAGCTTTCTTT
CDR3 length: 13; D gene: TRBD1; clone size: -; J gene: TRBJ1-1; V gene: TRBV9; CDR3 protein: CASSLEVDREAFF; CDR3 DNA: TGTGCCAGCAGCCTAGAGGTGGACAGGGAAGCTTTCTTT
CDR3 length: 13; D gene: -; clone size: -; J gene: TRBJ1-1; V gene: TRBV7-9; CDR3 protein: CASSSTGNTEAFF; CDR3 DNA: TGTGCCAGCAGCTCGACAGGGAACACTGAAGCTTTCTTT